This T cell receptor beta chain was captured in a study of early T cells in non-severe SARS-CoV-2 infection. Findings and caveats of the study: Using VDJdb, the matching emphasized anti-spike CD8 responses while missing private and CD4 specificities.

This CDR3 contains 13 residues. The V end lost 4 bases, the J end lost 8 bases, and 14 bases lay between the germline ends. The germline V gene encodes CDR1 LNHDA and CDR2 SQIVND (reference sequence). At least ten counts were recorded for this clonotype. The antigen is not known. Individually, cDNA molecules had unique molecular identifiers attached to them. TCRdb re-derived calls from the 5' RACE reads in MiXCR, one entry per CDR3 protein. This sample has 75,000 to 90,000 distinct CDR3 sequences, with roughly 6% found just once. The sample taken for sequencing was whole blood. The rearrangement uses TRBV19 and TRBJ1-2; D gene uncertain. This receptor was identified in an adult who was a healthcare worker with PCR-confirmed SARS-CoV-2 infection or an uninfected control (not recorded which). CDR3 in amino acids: CASSTPGRGGYTF. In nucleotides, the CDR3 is TGTGCCAGTAGTACACCTGGACGCGGGGGCTACACCTTC.